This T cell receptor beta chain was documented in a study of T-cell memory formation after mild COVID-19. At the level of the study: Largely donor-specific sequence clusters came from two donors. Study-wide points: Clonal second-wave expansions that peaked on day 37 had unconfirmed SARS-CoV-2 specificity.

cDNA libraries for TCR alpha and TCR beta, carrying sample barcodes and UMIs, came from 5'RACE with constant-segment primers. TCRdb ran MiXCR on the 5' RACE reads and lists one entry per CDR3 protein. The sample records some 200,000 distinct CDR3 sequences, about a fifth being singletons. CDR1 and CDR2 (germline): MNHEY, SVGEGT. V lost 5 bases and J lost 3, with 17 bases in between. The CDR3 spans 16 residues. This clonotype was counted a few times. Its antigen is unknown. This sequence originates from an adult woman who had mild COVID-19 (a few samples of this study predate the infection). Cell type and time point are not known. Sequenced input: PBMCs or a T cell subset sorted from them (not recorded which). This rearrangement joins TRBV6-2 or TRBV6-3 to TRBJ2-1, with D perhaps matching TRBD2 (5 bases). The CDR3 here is CASSDLSDPGYNEQFF. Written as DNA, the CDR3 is TGTGCCAGCAGTGACCTTAGCGACCCGGGCTACAATGAGCAGTTCTTC.